The entry below describes one T cell receptor beta chain. The sample comes from a study of T cell changes during pregnancy in multiple sclerosis. Sequenced by immunoSEQ multiplex PCR; TCRdb stores in-frame clones only, minus some. The sample carries some 53,000 clones, 92% recorded once. This CDR3 is 15 amino acids long. CDR1 MNHNS and CDR2 SASEGT come from the germline V gene. Deletions cut 3 bases from V and 1 base from J, with 12 bases between. This chain connects TRBV6-1 to TRBJ1-1; D ambiguous. The receptor was derived from a female donor with multiple sclerosis, enrolled in a pregnancy study. The sequencing used CD4+ T cells from peripheral blood mononuclear cells, collected in the third trimester of pregnancy. The CDR3 sequence is CASSETLGGNTEAFF. For the CDR3, the DNA is TGTGCCAGCAGTGAGACGTTGGGAGGGAACACTGAAGCTTTCTTT.